The 27 T cell receptor beta chains below all came from one sample that was sequenced in a study of T cells after yellow fever vaccination. A single record per CDR3 protein comes from TCRdb applying MiXCR to the 5' RACE reads. The repertoire holds some 670,000 distinct CDR3 sequences, with roughly an eighth as singletons. Sequenced here: PBMCs, sampled on the day of the yellow fever booster vaccination. All receptors come from a man aged 25-45 years who received the YFV17D yellow fever vaccine.

A remark on this clonotype: One end of the junction is discordant with germline, which a read error may explain. The CDR3 here is CASSLLTSTYGQYF. In DNA, the CDR3 is TGTGCCAGCAGCCTTTTGACTAGTACCTACGGGCAGTACTTC. The chain couples TRBV7-9 to TRBJ2-7; D is perhaps TRBD2 (6 bases). The CDR3 consists of 14 residues. CDR1 and CDR2 from the germline V gene are SEHNR and FQNEAQ (reference sequence).

This clonotype was counted only a few times. The chain has TRBV12-3 or TRBV12-4 and TRBJ2-5, with D uncertain. The CDR3 runs to 15 residues. V lost 2 bases and J lost 3, with 13 bases in between. CDR3 in DNA: TGTGCCAGCAGTTTACAGATCGACCCAAAAGAGACCCAGTACTTC. It translates to CASSLQIDPKETQYF.

This clonotype was counted between two and nine times. V gene TRBV12-3 or TRBV12-4 combines with J gene TRBJ2-5, with D possibly TRBD2 on 5 matching bases. The V and J ends lost 5 bases and 9 bases respectively, with 19 bases between them. The CDR3 runs 14 residues. The CDR3 DNA reads as TGTGCCAGCAGTCTCCGGATGGCAGGAGCGGCCCAGTACTTC. It is translated as CASSLRMAGAAQYF.

The genes are TRBV7-8 and TRBJ1-6; 9 bases fit TRBD1. J lost 2 bases, V lost 5 bases, and 4 bases had no gene match. CDR3 size: 16 residues. Germline V gene lookup returns CDR1 SGHVS and CDR2 FQNEAQ. The CDR3 reads CASSARQGAYNSPLHF. The CDR3 coding sequence is TGTGCCAGCAGCGCCCGACAGGGGGCCTATAATTCACCCCTCCACTTT.

The J gene is TRBJ2-2, the V gene TRBV27; 7 positions agree with TRBD2. This CDR3 is built from 15 residues. J was trimmed by 4 bases and V by 7 bases; bases with no gene match: 9. Looked up from germline, CDR1 is MNHEY and CDR2 is SMNVEV (reference sequence). This CDR3 is CASNKRTGGTGELFF. Written as DNA, the CDR3 is TGTGCCAGCAACAAACGGACGGGAGGCACCGGGGAGCTGTTTTTT.

The chain combines TRBV6-1 with TRBJ2-7; D is possibly TRBD2 (6 bases). Trimming stripped 7 bases from V and 4 bases from J, with 20 bases between. Looked up from germline, CDR1 is MNHNS and CDR2 is SASEGT. This CDR3 is built from 15 residues. The CDR3 bases are TGTGCCAGCAAAAGGGAGGAGGGCCGACGGTACGAGCAGTACTTC. Translated, it gives CASKREEGRRYEQYF.

In its sample, this clonotype was seen a few times. The chain recombines TRBV10-2 with TRBJ2-1, with D perhaps matching TRBD2 (5 bases). Germline V gene data show CDR1 as WSHSY and CDR2 as SAAADI. The CDR3 totals 14 residues. The V and J ends lost 6 bases and 5 bases respectively, with 14 bases between them. CDR3 coding DNA: TGCGCCAGCAGCCCGTCGGCGCGGGACAATGAGCAGTTCTTC. Residues: CASSPSARDNEQFF.

This clonotype has more than one count but fewer than ten. The J gene is TRBJ1-2, the V gene TRBV7-9; tentatively, D is TRBD1 (5 bases). V was cut by 9 bases and J by 6 bases, with 14 bases left in between. The germline V gene encodes CDR1 SEHNR and CDR2 FQNEAQ (reference sequence). This CDR3 contains 12 residues. The CDR3, as DNA: TGTGCCAGTACCGTGGCAGGGAATGGCTACACCTTC. Amino acid sequence: CASTVAGNGYTF.

This chain connects TRBV7-2 to TRBJ2-7, with a weak D call TRBD1 (6 bases). CDR3 length equals 14 residues. The ends were cut back, 2 bases at V and 2 bases at J, with 10 bases in the middle. CDR1 is SGHTA and CDR2 is FQGNSA in the germline V gene. For the CDR3, the DNA is TGTGCCAGCAGCTTAACTCAGGGGACCTACGAGCAGTACTTC. Its translation: CASSLTQGTYEQYF.

This clonotype has a single count. The junction and the germline gene differ at one end; a read error may be behind it. This chain connects TRBV30 to TRBJ2-3; TRBD2 matches 14 bases. CDR3 size: 17 residues. The germline gives CDR1 GTSNPN, CDR2 SVGIG (reference sequence). CDR3 nucleotide sequence: TGTGCCTGGAGGCCCCCCGGGAGACTAGCGGGAGGGGATACGCAGTATTTC. This encodes CAWRPPGRLAGGDTQYF.

The chain is built from TRBV20-1 and TRBJ2-7; D possibly corresponds to TRBD1 (5 bases). Deletions cut 3 bases from V and 3 bases from J, with 12 bases between. The CDR3 has 13 residues. The germline gives CDR1 DFQATT, CDR2 SNEGSKA (reference sequence). The CDR3 loop reads CSARWQGSYEQYF. As DNA, the CDR3 is TGCAGTGCTAGGTGGCAGGGTAGCTACGAGCAGTACTTC.

V gene TRBV7-2 combines with J gene TRBJ2-7, with 14 bases fitting TRBD2. This CDR3 spans 16 amino acids. With V trimmed by 5 bases and J by 0 bases, 3 bases remained unmatched. Germline CDR1 and CDR2: SGHTA and FQGNSA. The CDR3 here is CASSPGLAGASYEQYF. CDR3 coding DNA: TGTGCCAGCAGCCCGGGACTAGCGGGGGCCTCCTACGAGCAGTACTTC.

The V and J genes are TRBV29-1 and TRBJ2-3, with 11 bases identical to TRBD2. CDR3 length: 14 residues. After removal of 4 bases from V and 4 bases from J, the junction contained 4 bases not matched to a gene. Looked up from germline, CDR1 is SQVTM and CDR2 is ANQGSEA. CDR3 nucleotide sequence: TGCAGCGTTGGGATAGCGGGAGGGTCAGATACGCAGTATTTT. Protein sequence: CSVGIAGGSDTQYF.

The sample holds many counts of this clonotype. This sequence joins TRBV15 and TRBJ2-7, with D perhaps matching TRBD2 (5 bases). The V gene lost 0 bases and the J gene lost 4 bases, with 7 bases spanning the gap. The CDR3 consists of 13 residues. Germline loops: CDR1 LNHNV, CDR2 YYDKDF (reference sequence). CDR3 loop: CATSRDRGYEQYF. In nucleotides, the CDR3 is TGTGCCACCAGCAGAGATCGCGGGTACGAGCAGTACTTC.

The chain is built from TRBV9 and TRBJ2-1; the match to TRBD1 covers 8 bases. V was clipped by 1 base and J by 2 bases; unmatched bases: 2. Germline values: CDR1 SGDLS, CDR2 YYNGEE. The CDR3 length is 15 residues. The CDR3 is CASSVRTGTYNEQFF. The DNA of the CDR3 is TGTGCCAGCAGCGTACGGACAGGGACCTACAATGAGCAGTTCTTC. The variable domain in full, completed from reference TRBV9 and TRBJ2-1, reads DSGVTQTPKHLITATGQRVTLRCSPRSGDLSVYWYQQSLDQGLQFLIQYYNGEERAKGNILERFSAQQFPDLHSELNLSSLELGDSALYFCASSVRTGTYNEQFFGPGTRLTVL.

This clonotype was counted at least ten times. The chain combines TRBV6-1 with TRBJ2-6, with 9 bases that match TRBD1. Germline CDR1 reads MNHNS; CDR2 reads SASEGT. This CDR3 is built from 17 residues. V was pared by 5 bases and J by 0 bases, with 5 bases of the junction left unmatched. The CDR3 region has the DNA TGTGCCAGCAGTATTTCGACAGGGGGCTCTGGGGCCAACGTCCTGACTTTC. Its protein product is CASSISTGGSGANVLTF.

Only a few counts were recorded for this clonotype. The J gene is TRBJ1-4, the V gene TRBV20-1; D gene ambiguous. The CDR3 has 12 residues. The germline V gene has CDR1 DFQATT and CDR2 SNEGSKA (reference sequence). V gave up 1 base and J gave up 8 bases, with 8 bases separating them. As DNA, the CDR3 is TGCAGTGCTAGAGTCATGGGAGAAAAACTGTTTTTT. Translating it yields CSARVMGEKLFF.

V is TRBV3-1 and J is TRBJ2-1, with TRBD2 matching 10 bases. The trim removed 2 bases at V and 8 bases at J, leaving 6 bases unmatched. This CDR3 comprises 15 residues. Germline CDR1 reads LGHDT; CDR2 reads YNNKEL (reference sequence). The CDR3 spells CASSQPAGGPHEQFF. CDR3 nucleotides: TGTGCCAGCAGCCAACCAGCGGGAGGGCCCCATGAGCAGTTCTTC.

This clonotype was found a few times. This chain links TRBV19 with TRBJ2-1; D not resolved. Per the germline V gene, CDR1 is LNHDA and CDR2 is SQIVND (reference sequence). Trimming took off 0 bases at V and 5 bases at J, with 11 bases between the two ends. The CDR3 totals 15 residues. The CDR3 spells CASSIELTRNNEQFF. CDR3 nucleotide sequence: TGTGCCAGTAGTATAGAACTCACCCGGAACAATGAGCAGTTCTTC.

This clonotype was recorded a few times. The rearrangement joins TRBV7-2 to TRBJ2-5; TRBD2 is a possible D gene (5 bases). The V gene's germline CDR1 is SGHTA and CDR2 FQGNSA. This CDR3 region has 15 residues. Deletions cut 5 bases from V and 6 bases from J, with 19 bases between. The CDR3 DNA reads as TGTGCCAGCAGCGCCGATAGGAGCGGTATACAGACCCAGTACTTC. Its translation: CASSADRSGIQTQYF. The complete variable domain, with remaining parts taken from reference TRBV7-2 and TRBJ2-5, reads GAGVSQSPSNKVTEKGKDVELRCDPISGHTALYWYRQSLGQGLEFLIYFQGNSAPDKSGLPSDRFSAERTGGSVSTLTIQRTQQEDSAVYLCASSADRSGIQTQYFGPGTRLLVL.

This clonotype has a handful of counts. V and J are TRBV29-1 and TRBJ2-7; TRBD1 matches at 10 bases. V was pared by 4 bases and J by 5 bases, with 5 bases of the junction left unmatched. In germline, CDR1 is SQVTM, CDR2 ANQGSEA. This CDR3 spans 13 amino acids. As DNA, the CDR3 is TGCAGCGTTGGGGGCGGGACAGGGGACGAGCAGTACTTC. Translation gives CSVGGGTGDEQYF.

This clonotype has only a few counts. The chain uses TRBV20-1 and TRBJ2-1, with D maybe TRBD1 (6 bases). Germline-derived CDR1 and CDR2 are DFQATT and SNEGSKA (reference sequence). Trimming stripped 5 bases from V and 0 bases from J, with 17 bases between. The length of the CDR3 is 16 residues. The CDR3 spells CSASPADSPSYNEQFF. In nucleotides, the CDR3 is TGCAGTGCTTCCCCGGCGGACAGTCCCTCCTACAATGAGCAGTTCTTC.

This clonotype has a single count. This chain links TRBV10-3 with TRBJ2-3; the match to TRBD2 covers 12 bases. With V trimmed by 6 bases and J by 1 base, 8 bases remained unmatched. Germline-derived CDR1 and CDR2 are ENHRY and SYGVKD. The CDR3 covers 17 residues. The chain's CDR3 is CAISPRTSGTGTDTQYF. The CDR3 DNA reads as TGTGCCATCAGCCCTAGGACTAGCGGGACGGGCACAGATACGCAGTATTTT.

This clonotype was observed a few times. This chain connects TRBV20-1 to TRBJ2-3; 7 bases map to TRBD2. With V trimmed by 6 bases and J by 4 bases, 13 bases remained unmatched. CDR3 size: 15 residues. Germline assignment: CDR1 DFQATT and CDR2 SNEGSKA (reference sequence). The CDR3, as DNA: TGCAGTGCCCGAGGACGGGCGGGAGTCCCAGATACGCAGTATTTT. This translates into CSARGRAGVPDTQYF.

This clonotype was detected only a few times. The V gene is TRBV9, the J gene TRBJ2-2; tentative D call: TRBD2 (5 bases). CDR3 length: 13 amino acids. CDR1 SGDLS and CDR2 YYNGEE come from the germline V gene. The CDR3 protein is CAGSRFNTGELFF. The CDR3, as DNA: TGTGCAGGGAGCAGGTTCAACACCGGGGAGCTGTTTTTT. Using reference TRBV9 and TRBJ2-2 for the parts outside the CDR3, the full variable domain is DSGVTQTPKHLITATGQRVTLRCSPRSGDLSVYWYQQSLDQGLQFLIQYYNGEERAKGNILERFSAQQFPDLHSELNLSSLELGDSALYFCAGSRFNTGELFFGEGSRLTVL.

This chain links TRBV28 with TRBJ2-7; 10 bases match TRBD2. This CDR3 is 14 amino acids long. The trim removed 7 bases at V and 5 bases at J, leaving 8 bases unmatched. CDR1 and CDR2 (germline): MDHEN, SYDVKM. CDR3 sequence reads: CASTLSGRFNEQYF. CDR3 nucleotides: TGTGCCAGCACCCTTAGCGGGAGGTTCAACGAGCAGTACTTC. The variable domain in full, completed from reference TRBV28 and TRBJ2-7, reads DVKVTQSSRYLVKRTGEKVFLECVQDMDHENMFWYRQDPGLGLRLIYFSYDVKMKEKGDIPEGYSVSREKKERFSLILESASTNQTSMYLCASTLSGRFNEQYFGPGTRLTVT.

The rearrangement uses TRBV15 and TRBJ2-4, with D possibly TRBD2 on 6 matching bases. Germline-derived CDR1 and CDR2 are LNHNV and YYDKDF (reference sequence). The ends were cut back, 1 base at V and 4 bases at J, with 17 bases in the middle. The CDR3 sequence is 17 residues long. CDR3 protein: CATSRVPLGSLKNIQYF. The CDR3 region has the DNA TGTGCCACCAGCAGAGTCCCTCTCGGGAGTCTGAAAAACATTCAGTACTTC.